The subject of this entry is one T cell receptor (beta chain). These data are taken from a study of control samples from healthy donors and cancer patients. V lost 0 bases, J lost 3 bases, and 11 bases lay in between. The CDR3 sequence is 15 residues long. CDR1 and CDR2 (germline): LGHNA, YSLEER. Clones were sequenced by immunoSEQ multiplex PCR, and TCRdb holds only the in-frame ones, with some missing. The data hold 17,000 or so clones, with about 82% observed a single time. The V and J genes are TRBV4-3 and TRBJ1-2; the D is unclear. The sample consisted of PBMCs. The source of this sequence is an older woman with colorectal cancer. CDR3 residues: CASSQDRPRDYGYTF. CDR3 in DNA: TGCGCCAGCAGCCAAGACCGTCCGAGAGACTATGGCTACACCTTC.